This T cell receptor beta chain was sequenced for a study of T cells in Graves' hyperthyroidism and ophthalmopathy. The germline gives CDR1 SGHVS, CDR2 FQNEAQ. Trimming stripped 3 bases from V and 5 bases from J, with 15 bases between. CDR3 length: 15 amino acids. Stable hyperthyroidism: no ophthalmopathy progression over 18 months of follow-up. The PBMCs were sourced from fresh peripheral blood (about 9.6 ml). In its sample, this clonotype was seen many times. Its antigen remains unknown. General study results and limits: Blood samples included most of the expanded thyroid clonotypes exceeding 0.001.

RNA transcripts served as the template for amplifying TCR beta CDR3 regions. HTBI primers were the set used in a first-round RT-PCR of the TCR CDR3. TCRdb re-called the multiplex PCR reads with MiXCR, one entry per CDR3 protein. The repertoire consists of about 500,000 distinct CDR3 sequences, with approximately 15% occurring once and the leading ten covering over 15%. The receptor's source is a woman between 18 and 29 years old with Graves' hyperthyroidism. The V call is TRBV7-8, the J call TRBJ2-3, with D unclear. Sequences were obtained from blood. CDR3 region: CASSLGSLRVDTQYF. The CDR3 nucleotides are TGTGCCAGCAGCTTGGGGTCTTTACGGGTAGATACGCAGTATTTT. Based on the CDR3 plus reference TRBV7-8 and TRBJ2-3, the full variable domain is GAGVSQSPRYKVAKRGQDVALRCDPISGHVSLFWYQQALGQGPEFLTYFQNEAQLDKSGLPSDRFFAERPEGSVSTLKIQRTQQEDSAVYLCASSLGSLRVDTQYFGPGTRLTVL.